The rows below give T cell receptor beta chains drawn from one sample of a study of cytomegalovirus exposure and HLA in healthy donors. Clones were read by immunoSEQ multiplex PCR, and TCRdb kept only the in-frame ones, dropping some. The data show 150,000 to 200,000 clones, 75% to 85% seen once. Sequenced: PBMCs. The receptors come from a woman between 18 and 29 years old in good health and CMV-seropositive. CDR3s include the opening cysteine and the closing phenylalanine or tryptophan. Each record gives: V gene, clone size, J gene, D gene, CDR3 protein, CDR3 DNA. A D gene is named only where the DNA matches it firmly. Not all rows give a size; the values are once, few, many and, for expanded clones, a class.

V gene: TRBV7-2
clone size: NA
J gene: TRBJ2-5
D gene: TRBD2
CDR3 protein: CASSGLAGIQETQYF
CDR3 DNA: TGTGCCAGCAGCGGACTAGCGGGGATCCAAGAGACCCAGTACTTC

V gene: TRBV5-1
clone size: NA
J gene: TRBJ1-1
D gene: NA
CDR3 protein: CASSSQGGSTEAFF
CDR3 DNA: TGCGCCAGCAGCTCACAGGGAGGGTCGACTGAAGCTTTCTTT

V gene: TRBV2
clone size: NA
J gene: TRBJ2-2
D gene: TRBD2
CDR3 protein: CASKRGLAGDTGELFF
CDR3 DNA: TGTGCCAGCAAGCGGGGACTAGCGGGGGACACCGGGGAGCTGTTTTTT

V gene: TRBV15
clone size: NA
J gene: TRBJ1-5
D gene: TRBD1
CDR3 protein: CATSRGTGGRNQPQHF
CDR3 DNA: TGTGCCACCAGCAGAGGTACAGGGGGCAGGAATCAGCCCCAGCATTTT

V gene: TRBV6-4
clone size: once
J gene: TRBJ1-1
D gene: NA
CDR3 protein: CASSRDTSGTEAFF
CDR3 DNA: TGTGCCAGCAGTAGGGACACCTCGGGCACTGAAGCTTTCTTT

V gene: TRBV7-2
clone size: NA
J gene: TRBJ1-6
D gene: NA
CDR3 protein: CASSLISSPKYNSPLHF
CDR3 DNA: TGTGCCAGCAGCTTAATTTCCTCCCCTAAGTATAATTCACCCCTCCACTTT

V gene: TRBV12-5
clone size: NA
J gene: TRBJ1-5
D gene: NA
CDR3 protein: CASGLEPGQPQHF
CDR3 DNA: TGTGCTAGTGGTTTGGAGCCCGGTCAGCCCCAGCATTTT

V gene: TRBV19
clone size: NA
J gene: TRBJ1-4
D gene: TRBD1
CDR3 protein: CASSRTGTNEKLFF
CDR3 DNA: TGTGCCAGTAGCCGGACAGGGACTAATGAAAAACTGTTTTTT

V gene: TRBV13
clone size: NA
J gene: TRBJ2-5
D gene: NA
CDR3 protein: CASSPPRDWKTQYF
CDR3 DNA: TGTGCCAGCAGCCCACCCCGGGACTGGAAGACCCAGTACTTC

V gene: TRBV19
clone size: NA
J gene: TRBJ2-6
D gene: TRBD2
CDR3 protein: CASTPGGGANVLTF
CDR3 DNA: TGTGCCAGTACCCCGGGGGGTGGGGCCAACGTCCTGACTTTC

V gene: TRBV5-1
clone size: NA
J gene: TRBJ2-7
D gene: TRBD2
CDR3 protein: CASSPLAGSSYEQYF
CDR3 DNA: TGCGCCAGCAGCCCTCTAGCGGGGAGCTCCTACGAGCAGTACTTC

V gene: TRBV5-1
clone size: NA
J gene: TRBJ2-1
D gene: NA
CDR3 protein: CASSLAPPGNEQFF
CDR3 DNA: TGCGCCAGCAGCTTGGCACCCCCGGGTAATGAGCAGTTCTTC

V gene: TRBV27
clone size: NA
J gene: TRBJ2-1
D gene: NA
CDR3 protein: CASSPSPQAPGEQFF
CDR3 DNA: TGTGCCAGCTCGCCTTCCCCTCAAGCACCGGGTGAGCAGTTCTTC

V gene: TRBV11-2
clone size: NA
J gene: TRBJ2-2
D gene: TRBD2
CDR3 protein: CASSLRGLATGELFF
CDR3 DNA: TGTGCCAGCAGCTTACGGGGACTAGCGACCGGGGAGCTGTTTTTT

V gene: TRBV5-6
clone size: NA
J gene: TRBJ1-2
D gene: NA
CDR3 protein: CASSLAGGEGYTF
CDR3 DNA: TGTGCCAGCAGCTTGGCCGGCGGGGAGGGCTACACCTTC

V gene: TRBV29-1
clone size: NA
J gene: TRBJ2-2
D gene: TRBD1
CDR3 protein: CSVPGTGGPGELFF
CDR3 DNA: TGCAGCGTTCCCGGGACAGGGGGTCCCGGGGAGCTGTTTTTT

V gene: TRBV7-9
clone size: NA
J gene: TRBJ2-1
D gene: NA
CDR3 protein: CASSPLRGSSYNEQFF
CDR3 DNA: TGTGCCAGCAGTCCCTTACGGGGGAGCTCCTACAATGAGCAGTTCTTC

V gene: TRBV7-9
clone size: few
J gene: TRBJ2-1
D gene: NA
CDR3 protein: CASSIGEASLFF
CDR3 DNA: TGTGCCAGCAGTATAGGGGAAGCTTCCTTGTTCTTC

V gene: TRBV15
clone size: NA
J gene: TRBJ2-5
D gene: NA
CDR3 protein: CATSRDLAGQETQYF
CDR3 DNA: TGTGCCACCAGCAGAGATCTGGCGGGCCAAGAGACCCAGTACTTC

V gene: TRBV27
clone size: few
J gene: TRBJ2-2
D gene: NA
CDR3 protein: CASSLGYTGELFF
CDR3 DNA: TGTGCCAGCAGTTTGGGCTACACCGGGGAGCTGTTTTTT

V gene: TRBV19
clone size: NA
J gene: TRBJ1-5
D gene: TRBD1
CDR3 protein: CASSLLAQGALNQPQHF
CDR3 DNA: TGTGCCAGTAGTTTGCTCGCTCAGGGGGCTTTAAATCAGCCCCAGCATTTT

V gene: TRBV11-2
clone size: NA
J gene: TRBJ1-2
D gene: TRBD1
CDR3 protein: CASSLSSWGQSSYTF
CDR3 DNA: TGTGCCAGCAGCTTAAGTAGCTGGGGACAGAGTAGCTACACCTTC

V gene: TRBV5-4
clone size: NA
J gene: TRBJ2-2
D gene: NA
CDR3 protein: CASSLRLAGELFF
CDR3 DNA: TGTGCCAGCAGCTTGCGGCTAGCGGGGGAGCTGTTTTTT

V gene: TRBV27
clone size: once
J gene: TRBJ1-2
D gene: NA
CDR3 protein: CASSRQAPSNYGYTF
CDR3 DNA: TGTGCCAGCAGCCGACAGGCTCCTTCTAACTATGGCTACACCTTC

V gene: TRBV12-2
clone size: NA
J gene: TRBJ1-5
D gene: NA
CDR3 protein: CASRLGAFGGNQPQHF
CDR3 DNA: TGTGCAAGTCGCTTAGGTGCCTTCGGGGGCAATCAGCCCCAGCATTTT

V gene: TRBV11-2
clone size: NA
J gene: TRBJ2-3
D gene: TRBD1
CDR3 protein: CASSRDSPPDTQYF
CDR3 DNA: TGTGCCAGCAGCCGGGACAGCCCCCCAGATACGCAGTATTTT

V gene: TRBV6-6
clone size: once
J gene: TRBJ1-2
D gene: TRBD1
CDR3 protein: CASSYPDRGFYGYTF
CDR3 DNA: TGTGCCAGCAGTTACCCGGACAGGGGCTTCTATGGCTACACCTTC